This TCR beta chain was documented in a study of shared clonotypes between healthy human individuals (dated by TCRdb to 2020 to 2022). About the investigation overall: The cohort comprised a couple of women and a few men aged 18 to 49 years. For each donor, CD4 naive and CD4 memory were each run on three plates, CD8 naive on two plates, and CD8 memory on one plate. To estimate repertoire size and how much clonotype sharing occurs between individuals, the study deeply sequenced the blood TCR repertoires of five or six healthy adults. To increase sequencing depth and limit assay-specific biases, different laboratories used diverse techniques to prepare libraries and sequence TCR repertoires. Each donor's leukapheresis produced roughly between roughly 0.85 and 9 billion PBMCs. Broad study findings and their caveats: Sampling was restricted to blood, and TCR repertoires in tissues likely differ from the TCR repertoires found in blood. Pairwise subsampling indicated that sequencing depth was expected to affect the degree of clonotype sharing among donors. Larger estimated clonotype richness was generally found for naive subsets than for memory subsets. The genetic and exposure-history diversity represented was limited by the small number of donors. Incomplete sequencing was indicated by rarefaction of sorted-subset datasets, despite the large sequencing depth. About 4.5% of naive CD4, around 3.5% of naive CD8, 2.3% of memory CD4, and about 0.4% of memory CD8 clonotypes were shared across several donors. Compared with non-shared clonotypes, clonotypes shared by all four sorted-subset donors had higher generation probabilities.

Unmatched junction bases come to 7, with V trimmed by 6 bases and J by 0 bases. CDR1 and CDR2, looked up from the germline V gene, are SNHLY and FYNNEI. Reading from cysteine to phenylalanine, the CDR3 counts 16 amino acids. Only the CDR3 part of the read is kept: 48 bases, read in frame from the first base. TCR CDR3 regions were amplified from genomic DNA by multiplex PCR using the deep immunoSEQ assay. Extracted genomic DNA from each cell subset was distributed evenly across all wells of several immunoSEQ 96-well plates, and each plate was treated as a replicate. For sorted subsets, approximately 190 ng genomic DNA, equal to tens of thousands of T cell genomes, was loaded into each replicate PCR. The purified libraries were quantified using a Qubit 3.0 fluorometer, sized with a Bioanalyzer 2100, and then quantified again using the KAPA Library Quantification kit. Every immunoSEQ 96-well plate was sequenced on a separate single-read 150-cycle Illumina NextSeq 550 flow cell. Under the source paper's analysis protocol: Because only junctional sequences without quality scores were contained in the immunoSEQ output, filtering matching that applied to full-length reads could not be performed. Sequences were annotated with PyIR, a Python wrapper for IgBLAST v1.9, and V/J genes and CDR3 were assigned using IMGT germline references. Reads were filtered out if the reads had weak V/J assignments (E-value above 1e-6), no CDR3, stop codons, out-of-frame junctions, or ambiguous translated residues. V3J clonotypes were defined as sequences sharing an identical inferred V gene, J gene, and CDR3 amino acid sequence. Percentage overlap between repertoires was computed as shared unique clonotypes divided by the size of the smaller repertoire. Repertoire richness was assessed with RTK rarefaction, the Chao1 estimator, and Recon v2.1 estimates of unobserved clonotypes. OLGA was used to compute generation probabilities for all TCRbeta clonotypes that the gDNA method yielded from a handful of donors. TCRdb stores this immuneACCESS table with in-frame sequences only. Part of the clones is absent; in the studies checked, under half of the shortfall reflects unresolved V genes, and no reason is known for the rest. V and J calls and clone size are as listed in that table; D and trimming were resolved from the DNA. The sample profile shows approximately 2,200,000 clones; roughly 91% of them were found once. Under 2% of the sample lies in the top ten.

About this clone itself: Its binding antigen is unknown. No base quality information exists; no much larger clone differs at one position.

CD8 naive samples were CD45RO-negative cells positively selected for CCR7, giving a CD45RA+CCR7+ population that excluded TemRA cells. The donors were healthy, HIV-negative adults with no recently reported acute infections or vaccinations. All donors were Caucasian adults living in Nashville, Tennessee, USA. Blood was collected by leukapheresis, and PBMCs were isolated by Ficoll-Histopaque density gradient centrifugation and then cryopreserved in liquid nitrogen vapor phase. Analytical flow cytometry was used to check the purity and quantity of each magnetically sorted T cell population. Genomic DNA was isolated from each sorted fraction and quantified by UV absorbance on a Nanodrop 2000c.

The sequenced material came from naive CD8+ T cells from PBMCs. The sample's cell subset or site label is to be understood as: CD45RA+CCR7+. This TCR was recovered from a man between 18 and 35 years old in good health. Some clones in this sample may be carry-over from other donors' samples. The V and J genes are TRBV2 and TRBJ1-4; 7 middle bases align to TRBD1. This receptor carries the CDR3 CASRGDSQTTNEKLFF. The nucleotide sequence is given as TGTGCCAGCAGGGGGGACAGTCAAACAACTAATGAAAAACTGTTTTTT.